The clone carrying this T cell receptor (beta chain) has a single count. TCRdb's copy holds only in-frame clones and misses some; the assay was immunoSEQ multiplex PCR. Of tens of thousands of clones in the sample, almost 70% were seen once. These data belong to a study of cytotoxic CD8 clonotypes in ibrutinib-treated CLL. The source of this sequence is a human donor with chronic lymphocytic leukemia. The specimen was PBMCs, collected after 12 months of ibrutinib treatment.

The CDR3 sequence is CASSPSGLAGLTDTQYF. The CDR3 DNA reads as TGTGCCAGTAGTCCTTCGGGACTAGCGGGACTCACAGATACGCAGTATTTT. The genes are TRBV19 and TRBJ2-3; 13 bases agree with TRBD2. This CDR3 is 17 amino acids long. The V gene end was trimmed by 5 bases and the J gene end by 2 bases; junction bases not matched to a gene: 7. Per germline, CDR1 LNHDA and CDR2 SQIVND (reference sequence).